This T cell receptor beta chain is from a study of cytomegalovirus exposure and HLA in healthy donors. Study findings and constraints: Earlier analysis looked at TCR beta V segments, and most were productive about 87% or about 30% of the time. It was likely that a cluster of highly shared sequence variants was a sequencing artifact. There were reportedly fewer N-insertions in an Asian-associated ancestry cluster than the approximately 630-donor mean, in a later analysis.

PCR primers comprised 60 Vbeta and 13 Jbeta primers. The method was immunoSEQ multiplex PCR; TCRdb's version includes in-frame clones alone and lacks a portion of them. The table has fewer than 200,000 clones, roughly 78% seen once. In regard to this clone: Its antigen is still unknown.

Sequenced material: PBMCs. This receptor was taken from a middle-aged man in good health and CMV-seropositive.

The CDR3 loop is CASSPGGGYTF. CDR3 in DNA: TGTGCCAGCAGCCCAGGGGGGGGCTACACCTTC. The chain employs TRBV6-5 and TRBJ1-2, with 7 nucleotides matching TRBD1. Unmatched junction bases numbered 3, after V lost 6 bases and J lost 8 bases. In germline, CDR1 is MNHEY, CDR2 SVGAGI. CDR3 length: 11 amino acids.